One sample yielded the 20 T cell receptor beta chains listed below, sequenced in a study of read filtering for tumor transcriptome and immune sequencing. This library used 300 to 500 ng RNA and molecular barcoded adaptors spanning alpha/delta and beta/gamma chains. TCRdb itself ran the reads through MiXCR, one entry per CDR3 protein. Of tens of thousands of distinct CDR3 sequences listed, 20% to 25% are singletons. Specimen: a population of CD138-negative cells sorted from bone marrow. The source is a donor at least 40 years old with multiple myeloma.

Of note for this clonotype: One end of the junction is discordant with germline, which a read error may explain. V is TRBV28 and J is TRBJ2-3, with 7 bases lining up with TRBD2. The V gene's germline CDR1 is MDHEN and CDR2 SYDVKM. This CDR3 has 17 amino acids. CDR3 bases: TGTGTCAGCAGTTCCCCGGAGGCTAGCGGCCACACAGATACGCAGTATTTT. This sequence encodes CVSSSPEASGHTDTQYF.

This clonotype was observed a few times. The CDR3 spells CSVEVLGELFF. The DNA for the CDR3 is TGCAGCGTTGAAGTCCTCGGGGAGCTGTTTTTT. J is TRBJ2-2 and V is TRBV29-1; D is unresolved. CDR1 is SQVTM and CDR2 is ANQGSEA in the germline V gene. The CDR3 has 11 residues. V was cut by 1 base and J by 7 bases, with 4 bases left in between.

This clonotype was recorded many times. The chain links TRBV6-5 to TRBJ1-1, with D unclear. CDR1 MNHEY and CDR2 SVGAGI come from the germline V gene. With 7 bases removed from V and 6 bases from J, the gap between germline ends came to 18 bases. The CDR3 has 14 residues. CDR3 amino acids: CASTLYPGSAEAFF. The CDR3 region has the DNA TGTGCCAGCACCCTTTATCCGGGTTCGGCTGAAGCTTTCTTT.

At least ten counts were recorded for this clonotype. The CDR3 DNA reads as TGCGCCAGCAGCTTGGATGGAGGACAGGGTGTGTCAGATACGCAGTATTTT. Translation: CASSLDGGQGVSDTQYF. This sequence joins TRBV5-1 and TRBJ2-3; 8 nucleotides match TRBD1. After removal of 0 bases from V and 4 bases from J, the junction contained 10 bases not matched to a gene. Germline-derived CDR1 and CDR2 are SGHRS and YFSETQ. CDR3 length: 17 residues.

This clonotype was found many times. CDR3: CSVEGRGGTGELFF. CDR3 sequence (DNA): TGCAGCGTTGAGGGCAGAGGCGGCACCGGGGAGCTGTTTTTT. This sequence joins TRBV29-1 and TRBJ2-2; D gene uncertain. The CDR3 consists of 14 residues. Germline V gives CDR1 SQVTM, CDR2 ANQGSEA. Trimming removed 3 bases at V and 4 bases at J, with 12 bases between.

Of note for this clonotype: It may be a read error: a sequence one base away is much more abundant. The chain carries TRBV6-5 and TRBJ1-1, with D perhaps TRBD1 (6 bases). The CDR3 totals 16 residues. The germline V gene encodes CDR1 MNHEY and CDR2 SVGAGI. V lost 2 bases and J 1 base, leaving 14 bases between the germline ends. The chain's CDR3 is CASSYKAGVTNTEAFF. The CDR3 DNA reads TGTGCCAGCAGTTACAAGGCAGGGGTCACGAACACTGAAGCTTTCTTT.

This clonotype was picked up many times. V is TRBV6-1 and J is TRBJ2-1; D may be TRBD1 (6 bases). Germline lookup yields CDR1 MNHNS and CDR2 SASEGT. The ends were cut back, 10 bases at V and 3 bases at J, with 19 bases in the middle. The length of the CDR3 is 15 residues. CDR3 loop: CANHPRSQGYNEQFF. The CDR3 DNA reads TGTGCCAACCACCCCCGCTCACAGGGCTACAATGAGCAGTTCTTC.

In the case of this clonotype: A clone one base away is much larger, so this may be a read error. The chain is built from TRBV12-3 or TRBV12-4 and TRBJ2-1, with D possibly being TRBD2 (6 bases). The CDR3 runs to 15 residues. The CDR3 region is CASTTNPGLRNEQLF. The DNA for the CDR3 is TGTGCCAGCACCACTAATCCGGGACTCCGAAATGAGCAGCTCTTC.

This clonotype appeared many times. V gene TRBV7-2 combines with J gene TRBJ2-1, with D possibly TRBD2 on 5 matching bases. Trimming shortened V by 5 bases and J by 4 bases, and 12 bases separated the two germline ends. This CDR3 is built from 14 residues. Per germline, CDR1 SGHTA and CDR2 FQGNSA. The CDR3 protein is CASSLTLGYNEQFF. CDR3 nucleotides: TGTGCCAGCAGCCTAACACTAGGATACAATGAGCAGTTCTTC.

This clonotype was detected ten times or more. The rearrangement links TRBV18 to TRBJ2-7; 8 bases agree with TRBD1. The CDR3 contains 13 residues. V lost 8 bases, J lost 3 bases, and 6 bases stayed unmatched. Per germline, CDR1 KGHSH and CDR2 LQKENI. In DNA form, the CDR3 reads TGTGCCAGCAGCTTAGGACAGGGCTACGAGCAGTACTTC. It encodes CASSLGQGYEQYF.

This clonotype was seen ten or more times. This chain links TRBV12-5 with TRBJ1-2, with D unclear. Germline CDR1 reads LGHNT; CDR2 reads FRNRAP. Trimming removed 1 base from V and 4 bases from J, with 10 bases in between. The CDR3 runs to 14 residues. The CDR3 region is CASGLGSYSYGYTF. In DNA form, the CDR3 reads TGTGCTAGTGGTTTGGGCAGCTATTCCTATGGCTACACCTTC.

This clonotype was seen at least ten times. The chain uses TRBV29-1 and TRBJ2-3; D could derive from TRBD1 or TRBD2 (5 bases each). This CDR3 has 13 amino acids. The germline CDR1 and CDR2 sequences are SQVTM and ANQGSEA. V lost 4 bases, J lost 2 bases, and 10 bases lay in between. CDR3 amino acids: CSVAGTYTDTQYF. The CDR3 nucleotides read TGCAGCGTTGCCGGGACCTACACAGATACGCAGTATTTT.

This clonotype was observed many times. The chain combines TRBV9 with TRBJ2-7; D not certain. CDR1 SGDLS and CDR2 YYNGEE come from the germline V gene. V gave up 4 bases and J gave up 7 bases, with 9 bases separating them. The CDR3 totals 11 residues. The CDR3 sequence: CASSPPREQYF. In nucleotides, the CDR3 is TGTGCCAGCAGCCCCCCAAGGGAGCAGTACTTC.

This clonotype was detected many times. This chain's CDR3 is CASSLPGPWGETQYF. The CDR3 DNA sequence: TGTGCCAGCAGCCTCCCGGGACCCTGGGGAGAGACCCAGTACTTC. The rearrangement uses TRBV28 and TRBJ2-5; D assignment may be TRBD1 or TRBD2 (5 bases each). The CDR3 extends over 15 amino acids. Germline CDR1 MDHEN, CDR2 SYDVKM. Trimming took off 6 bases at V and 4 bases at J, with 18 bases between the two ends.

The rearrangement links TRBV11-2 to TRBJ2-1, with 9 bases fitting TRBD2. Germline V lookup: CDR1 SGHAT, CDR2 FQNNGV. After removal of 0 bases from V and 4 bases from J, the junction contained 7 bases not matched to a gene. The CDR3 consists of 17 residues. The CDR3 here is CASSLDGPSGAYNEQFF. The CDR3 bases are TGTGCCAGCAGCTTAGATGGACCTAGCGGGGCTTACAATGAGCAGTTCTTC.

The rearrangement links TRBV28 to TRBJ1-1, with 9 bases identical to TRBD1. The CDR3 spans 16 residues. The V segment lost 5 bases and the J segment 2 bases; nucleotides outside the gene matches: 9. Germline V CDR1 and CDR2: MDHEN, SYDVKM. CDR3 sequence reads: CASSTPGTGYNTEAFF. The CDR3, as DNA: TGTGCCAGCAGTACCCCAGGGACAGGGTATAACACTGAAGCTTTCTTT.

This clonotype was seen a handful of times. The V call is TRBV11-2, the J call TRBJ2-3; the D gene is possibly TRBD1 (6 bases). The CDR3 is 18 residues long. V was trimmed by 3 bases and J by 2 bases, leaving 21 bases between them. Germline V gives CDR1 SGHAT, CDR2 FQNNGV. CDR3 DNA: TGTGCCAGCAGCTTGAGGGTGGTGGGGGCCCTAGCCACAGATACGCAGTATTTT. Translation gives CASSLRVVGALATDTQYF.

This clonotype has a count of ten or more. In nucleotides, the CDR3 is TGCGCCAGCAGCTTAGGAGCCGGCACAGATACGCAGTATTTT. Encoded protein: CASSLGAGTDTQYF. The chain links TRBV5-1 to TRBJ2-3; D unresolved. The CDR3 loop spans 14 amino acids. The germline CDR1 and CDR2 sequences are SGHRS and YFSETQ. The V end lost 2 bases, the J end lost 1 base, and 8 bases lay between the germline ends.

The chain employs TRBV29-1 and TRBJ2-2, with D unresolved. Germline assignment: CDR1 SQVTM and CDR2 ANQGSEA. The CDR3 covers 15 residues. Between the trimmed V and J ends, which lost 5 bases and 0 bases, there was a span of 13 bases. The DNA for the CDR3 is TGCAGCGTTCAACGGGTTATTACGAACACCGGGGAGCTGTTTTTT. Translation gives CSVQRVITNTGELFF.

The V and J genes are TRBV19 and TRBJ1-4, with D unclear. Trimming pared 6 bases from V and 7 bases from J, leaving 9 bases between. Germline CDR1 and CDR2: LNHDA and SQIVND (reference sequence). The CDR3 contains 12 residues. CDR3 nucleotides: TGTGCCAGTAGCCCTCTGAGTGAAAAACTGTTTTTT. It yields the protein CASSPLSEKLFF.